Following are 8 T cell receptor beta chains from one sample sequenced in a study of cytomegalovirus exposure and HLA in healthy donors. The PCR was carried out with 60 Vbeta primers and 13 Jbeta primers. Generated by immunoSEQ multiplex PCR, the TCRdb table keeps only in-frame clones and is missing some. The data contain 120,000 or so clones, about four fifths of them singletons. The sequenced sample consisted of PBMCs. These receptor sequences come from a woman aged 35 to 49 in good health and CMV-seropositive.

This sequence joins TRBV19 and TRBJ1-1, with D perhaps TRBD1 (6 bases). V was cut by 6 bases and J by 4 bases, with 12 bases left in between. The CDR3 length is 13 residues. Germline V gene data show CDR1 as LNHDA and CDR2 as SQIVND (reference sequence). In DNA, the CDR3 is TGTGCCAGTAGGGGGCAGGGGAGCACTGAAGCTTTCTTT. It yields the protein CASRGQGSTEAFF.

The V and J genes are TRBV19 and TRBJ1-5; TRBD1 agrees at 8 bases. The CDR3 is made up of 15 amino acids. Trimming took 7 bases from V and 7 from J; bases not matched to a gene: 12. CDR1 and CDR2 from the germline V gene are LNHDA and SQIVND (reference sequence). This chain's CDR3 is CASTRIGQGLQPQHF. The DNA for the CDR3 is TGTGCCAGTACCCGAATCGGACAGGGATTACAGCCCCAGCATTTT.

The chain has TRBV5-4 and TRBJ1-6; no clear D gene. V was clipped by 0 bases and J by 2 bases, with 9 bases between them. The CDR3 length is 16 residues. CDR1 and CDR2 (germline): SGHNT, YYREEE (reference sequence). CDR3 bases: TGTGCCAGCAGCTTGGACAGTGGAACCTATAATTCACCCCTCCACTTT. Translation gives CASSLDSGTYNSPLHF. The entire variable domain, with the rest obtained from reference TRBV5-4 and TRBJ1-6, is as follows: ETGVTQSPTHLIKTRGQQVTLRCSSQSGHNTVSWYQQALGQGPQFIFQYYREEENGRGNFPPRFSGLQFPNYSSELNVNALELDDSALYLCASSLDSGTYNSPLHFGNGTRLTVT.

The chain employs TRBV28 and TRBJ1-2; possible D gene TRBD1, 6 bases. Per the germline V gene, CDR1 is MDHEN and CDR2 is SYDVKM. This CDR3 spans 13 amino acids. V was clipped by 6 bases and J by 1 base, with 9 bases between them. CDR3 loop: CASSKDSNYGYTF. The CDR3 DNA reads TGTGCCAGCAGCAAGGACAGTAACTATGGCTACACCTTC.

In this sample, this clone turned up a few times. V gene TRBV5-6 combines with J gene TRBJ1-5, with D unresolved. Germline V gives CDR1 SGHDT, CDR2 YYEEEE. The V and J ends lost 2 bases and 4 bases respectively, with 7 bases between them. This CDR3 contains 13 residues. DNA of the CDR3: TGTGCCAGCAGCTTTCAGGAAAATCAGCCCCAGCATTTT. Protein product: CASSFQENQPQHF.

This chain joins TRBV5-1 and TRBJ2-1; 13 bases match TRBD2. Germline V lookup: CDR1 SGHRS, CDR2 YFSETQ. This CDR3 is built from 16 residues. J gave up 2 bases and V 3 bases, and 2 bases lay outside the gene matches. The DNA of the CDR3 is TGCGCCAGCAGCTACGGACTAGCGGGGGCCTACAATGAGCAGTTCTTC. This gives the protein CASSYGLAGAYNEQFF.

J is TRBJ2-3 and V is TRBV6-5, with a tentative D call TRBD1 (5 bases). Deletions cut 6 bases from V and 2 bases from J, with 6 bases between. The germline gives CDR1 MNHEY, CDR2 SVGAGI. CDR3 length: 12 residues. CDR3 bases: TGTGCCAGCAGGGACATCACAGATACGCAGTATTTT. It translates to CASRDITDTQYF.

The V and J genes are TRBV9 and TRBJ2-7; 7 nucleotides align to TRBD2. V lost 4 bases to trimming and J lost 0 bases; unmatched junction nucleotides: 7. CDR3 length: 15 residues. CDR1 and CDR2 (germline): SGDLS, YYNGEE. The CDR3 nucleotides read TGTGCCAGCAGCCCAACTAGCGAGGGCTCCTACGAGCAGTACTTC. This translates into CASSPTSEGSYEQYF.